Described below is a single TCR beta chain sequence and its context. The antigen is not known. The CDR3 spans 16 residues. CDR1 and CDR2 from the germline V gene are SGDLS and YYNGEE. J was trimmed by 1 base and V by 1 base; bases with no gene match: 6. The immunoSEQ assay was v3.0, run at survey level. Sequencing was performed with immunoSEQ multiplex PCR; in TCRdb, only in-frame clones are kept and a portion is missing. Of 9,500 to 15,000 clones detected, 65% to 85% appear once; the ten largest clones hold roughly 11%. This entry comes from a study of long-term antiretroviral therapy in people with HIV. The study's findings and limits: Older ART regimens may have been in use when blood was drawn between the mid-2000s and the late 2010s. The data indicate that diversity increased after ART but remained below transplant donor controls. CDR3 length ranges were narrower in HIV repertoires than in controls.

The material was unsorted PBMCs, obtained 0.8 years before starting antiretroviral therapy. This clonotype originated in a woman in her thirties or forties with HIV. J is TRBJ2-3 and V is TRBV9, with TRBD1 matching over 7 bases. CDR3 sequence: CASSVMGGQGTDTQYF. CDR3 DNA sequence: TGTGCCAGCAGCGTAATGGGCGGACAGGGCACAGATACGCAGTATTTT. The entire variable domain, with the rest obtained from reference TRBV9 and TRBJ2-3, is as follows: DSGVTQTPKHLITATGQRVTLRCSPRSGDLSVYWYQQSLDQGLQFLIQYYNGEERAKGNILERFSAQQFPDLHSELNLSSLELGDSALYFCASSVMGGQGTDTQYFGPGTRLTVL.